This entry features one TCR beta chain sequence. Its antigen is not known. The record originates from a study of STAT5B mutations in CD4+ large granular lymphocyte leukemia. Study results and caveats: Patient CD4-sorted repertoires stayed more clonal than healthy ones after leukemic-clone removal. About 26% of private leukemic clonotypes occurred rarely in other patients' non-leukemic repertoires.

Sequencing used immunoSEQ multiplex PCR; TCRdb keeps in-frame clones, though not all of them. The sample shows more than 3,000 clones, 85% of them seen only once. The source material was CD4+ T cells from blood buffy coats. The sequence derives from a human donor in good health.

CDR3 loop: CASPRGTEAFF. DNA of the CDR3: TGTGCCAGCCCCCGGGGCACTGAAGCTTTCTTT. The rearrangement links TRBV6-1 to TRBJ1-1, with D unresolved. V gave up 8 bases and J gave up 4 bases, with 8 bases separating them. CDR3 length: 11 residues. Germline CDR1 reads MNHNS; CDR2 reads SASEGT.